Each of the 21 T cell receptor beta chains below was sequenced from the same sample in a study of blood T cell repertoires in COVID-19. Profiled with immunoSEQ multiplex PCR; TCRdb holds only in-frame clones, not every one. The table shows over 200,000 clones, with 80% to 90% occurring only once. The material sequenced was peripheral blood. Every receptor here comes from an older man with acute or convalescent COVID-19.

This clone was seen a handful of times. The chain links TRBV21-1 to TRBJ2-2; the D call TRBD2 from the table was never checked on the DNA. TRBV21-1 represents a pseudogene. This CDR3 region has 17 residues. CDR3 nucleotides: TGTGCCAGCAGCAAAGCGACTTTATCATGTTTCACCGGGGAGCTGTTTTTT. Its protein is CASSKATLSCFTGELFF.

V usage is TRBV18 and J usage is TRBJ2-1, with TRBD2 as a possible D gene (5 bases). Trimming pared 3 bases from V and 7 bases from J, leaving 13 bases between. In germline, CDR1 is KGHSH, CDR2 LQKENI. The CDR3 spans 14 residues. The CDR3: CASSPTSGGNEQFF. CDR3 DNA: TGTGCCAGCTCACCGACCAGCGGCGGGAATGAGCAGTTCTTC.

The rearrangement uses TRBV7-9 and TRBJ1-4, with TRBD1 matching 7 bases. Trimming cost V 1 base and J 8 bases; bases outside gene matches: 4. The CDR3 extends over 14 amino acids. From germline, CDR1 is SEHNR and CDR2 FQNEAQ (reference sequence). CDR3 amino acids: CASSLETGNEKLFF. DNA of the CDR3: TGTGCCAGCAGCTTAGAGACAGGGAACGAAAAACTGTTTTTT.

This clone has only a few counts. The genes are TRBV15 and TRBJ2-3; TRBD2 aligns across 8 bases. The CDR3 length is 17 residues. V gave up 3 bases and J gave up 2 bases; unmatched junction bases: 10. Germline CDR1 is LNHNV and CDR2 is YYDKDF (reference sequence). Here the CDR3 DNA reads TGTGCCACCAGCAGGAAGACAGTAGCGGGATCCACAGATACGCAGTATTTT. This sequence encodes CATSRKTVAGSTDTQYF.

V gene TRBV11-3 combines with J gene TRBJ2-3, with D possibly TRBD2 on 5 matching bases. The CDR3 loop spans 15 amino acids. Trimming shortened V by 3 bases and J by 2 bases, and 12 bases separated the two germline ends. The germline V gene encodes CDR1 SGHNT and CDR2 YENEEA. The CDR3 spells CASSFASFDTDTQYF. The CDR3 DNA sequence: TGTGCCAGCAGCTTTGCTAGCTTTGACACAGATACGCAGTATTTT.

The chain recombines TRBV30 with TRBJ2-3; D not certain. This CDR3 region has 15 residues. V was pared by 3 bases and J by 0 bases, with 13 bases between. Germline V gene data show CDR1 as GTSNPN and CDR2 as SVGIG (reference sequence). This CDR3 is CAWSFSGSSTDTQYF. The CDR3 DNA follows: TGTGCCTGGAGCTTCTCCGGGTCTAGCACAGATACGCAGTATTTT.

This sequence joins TRBV6-4 and TRBJ2-7; 7 positions agree with TRBD2. CDR3 length: 12 residues. Germline V gene lookup returns CDR1 MRHNA and CDR2 SNTAGT. CDR3 coding DNA: TGTGCACACCTGCTAGCGGAATACGAGCAGTACGTC. Translated: CAHLLAEYEQYV.

The rearrangement joins TRBV7-2 to TRBJ2-3; D is undetermined. Trimming took 3 bases from V and 5 from J, leaving 12 bases between them. This CDR3 comprises 14 residues. Germline V lookup: CDR1 SGHTA, CDR2 FQGNSA. CDR3: CASSFSVSGDTQYF. The CDR3 region has the DNA TGTGCCAGCAGCTTCTCCGTGTCGGGAGATACGCAGTATTTT.

The chain has TRBV10-3 and TRBJ2-2; D might be TRBD2 (6 bases). The V gene lost 7 bases and the J gene lost 4 bases, with 16 bases spanning the gap. The CDR3 is 15 amino acids. Germline CDR1 ENHRY, CDR2 SYGVKD. The CDR3 sequence is CAIMGMAGLTGELFF. In DNA, the CDR3 is TGTGCCATCATGGGCATGGCGGGACTCACCGGGGAGCTGTTTTTT.

This rearrangement joins TRBV6-5 to TRBJ2-7; D is ambiguous. The CDR3 is 15 residues long. CDR1 and CDR2 from the germline V gene are MNHEY and SVGAGI. The germline V and J ends were trimmed by 5 bases and 9 bases, with 23 bases remaining between them. As DNA, the CDR3 is TGTGCCAGCAGTACTCCTCACGTCCCCCTCGTTCGGCAGTACGTC. Encoded protein: CASSTPHVPLVRQYV.

The chain employs TRBV11-3 and TRBJ1-3; D perhaps matches TRBD1 (5 bases). This CDR3 contains 16 residues. V was pared by 9 bases and J by 0 bases, with 18 bases between. Germline V gives CDR1 SGHNT, CDR2 YENEEA. Here the CDR3 reads CARMTSGLLSGNTIYF. The CDR3 DNA is TGTGCCAGGATGACATCGGGACTCCTCTCTGGAAACACCATATATTTT.

The chain joins TRBV30 to TRBJ2-1; TRBD1 matches at 7 bases. Trimming removed 5 bases from V and 8 bases from J; junction bases left unmatched: 9. This CDR3 region has 13 residues. The V gene's germline CDR1 is GTSNPN and CDR2 SVGIG (reference sequence). CDR3 sequence: CAWAGGAEYEQFF. The CDR3 region has the DNA TGTGCCTGGGCAGGGGGAGCTGAATATGAGCAGTTCTTC.

The gene calls are TRBV19 and TRBJ2-1, with 9 bases aligning to TRBD2. Germline V gives CDR1 LNHDA, CDR2 SQIVND (reference sequence). This CDR3 is built from 16 residues. With V trimmed by 1 base and J by 12 bases, 13 bases remained unmatched. This CDR3 is CASSIVWPSGTEGQFF. The CDR3 DNA is TGTGCCAGTAGTATAGTCTGGCCTAGCGGGACCGAGGGGCAGTTCTTC.

This clone came up a few times. The chain carries TRBV3-1 (or the pseudogene TRBV3-2) and TRBJ1-1; TRBD1 is a possible D gene (5 bases). This CDR3 has 11 residues. CDR1 LGHDT and CDR2 YNNKEL come from the germline V gene (reference sequence). Trimming stripped 4 bases from V and 10 bases from J, with 10 bases between. The CDR3 loop reads CASSRGGGAFF. Here the CDR3 DNA reads TGTGCCAGCAGCCGTGGGGGGGGAGCTTTCTTT.

This chain connects TRBV18 to TRBJ2-7; D is uncertain. Germline V lookup: CDR1 KGHSH, CDR2 LQKENI. CDR3 length equals 13 residues. With 3 bases removed from V and 2 bases from J, the gap between germline ends came to 8 bases. The CDR3 sequence is CASSPAQTYEQYV. The CDR3 DNA sequence: TGTGCCAGCTCACCCGCTCAGACCTACGAGCAGTACGTC.

This sequence joins TRBV12-3 or TRBV12-4 and TRBJ1-1, with D tentatively TRBD1 (6 bases). Deletions cut 9 bases from V and 3 bases from J, with 14 bases between. CDR3 size: 13 residues. As DNA, the CDR3 is TGTGCCAGTGCCAAGACAGGTTACACTGAAGCTTTCTTT. Residues: CASAKTGYTEAFF.

This chain links TRBV28 with TRBJ2-7, with 7 nucleotides matching TRBD2. With 4 bases clipped from V and 6 bases from J, the junction kept 9 bases outside the gene matches. In germline, CDR1 is MDHEN, CDR2 SYDVKM. The CDR3 loop spans 14 amino acids. In DNA form, the CDR3 reads TGTGCCAGCAGTTCGCCGCTAGCGGTGGGCGAGCAGTACGTC. It specifies CASSSPLAVGEQYV.

The chain employs TRBV18 and TRBJ2-7, with 8 bases fitting TRBD2. J gave up 0 bases and V 0 bases, and 4 bases lay outside the gene matches. The CDR3 is 16 residues long. Per the germline V gene, CDR1 is KGHSH and CDR2 is LQKENI. The CDR3 bases are TGTGCCAGCTCACCACCCAGCGGGGGAAGCTCCTACGAGCAGTACTTC. Protein: CASSPPSGGSSYEQYF.

This clone has just one count. The chain is built from TRBV4-2 and TRBJ1-4, with D tentatively TRBD1 (5 bases). This CDR3 is 14 amino acids long. CDR1 and CDR2 (germline): LGHNA, YNFKEQ. Trimming removed 6 bases at V and 5 bases at J, with 13 bases between. CDR3 bases: TGTGCCAGCAGGTCGGGACTGGGAAATGAAAAACTGTTTTTT. Translating it yields CASRSGLGNEKLFF.

This rearrangement joins TRBV7-9 to TRBJ2-7; TRBD1 aligns across 9 bases. The ends lost 5 bases at V and 5 bases at J; junction bases unmatched: 7. The length of the CDR3 is 14 residues. Germline V gives CDR1 SEHNR, CDR2 FQNEAQ (reference sequence). The CDR3, as DNA: TGTGCCAGCAGCCCCCAGACAGGGGGAAACGAGCAGTACTTC. It translates to CASSPQTGGNEQYF.

J is TRBJ2-7 and V is TRBV7-2; TRBD1 matches 9 bases. The CDR3 runs 15 residues. V lost 5 bases, J lost 1 base, and 6 bases stayed unmatched. Germline values: CDR1 SGHTA, CDR2 FQGNSA. CDR3 sequence reads: CASSRGQGLSYEQYV. The DNA of the CDR3 is TGTGCCAGCAGCCGGGGACAGGGTTTATCCTACGAGCAGTACGTC.